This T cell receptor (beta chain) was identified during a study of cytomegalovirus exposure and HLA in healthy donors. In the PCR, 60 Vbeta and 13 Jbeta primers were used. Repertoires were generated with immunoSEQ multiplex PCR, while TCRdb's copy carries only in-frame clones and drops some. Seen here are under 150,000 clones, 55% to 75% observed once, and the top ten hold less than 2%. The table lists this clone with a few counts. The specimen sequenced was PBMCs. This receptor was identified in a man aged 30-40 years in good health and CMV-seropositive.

The CDR3 here is CASSLTGGEEKLFF. CDR3 DNA: TGCGCCAGCAGCTTAACAGGGGGCGAGGAAAAACTGTTTTTT. The rearrangement joins TRBV5-1 to TRBJ1-4, with TRBD1 matching 9 bases. The length of the CDR3 is 14 residues. V shed 2 bases, J shed 8 bases, and the junction held 4 bases outside the gene matches. CDR1 and CDR2 from the germline V gene are SGHRS and YFSETQ.